These 27 T cell receptor beta chains were sequenced from one sample in a study of tumor T cells in aggressive B-cell lymphoma. Measured with immunoSEQ multiplex PCR; TCRdb has only the in-frame clones, and not every one. The sample includes approximately 1,500 clones, approximately 94% of them seen just once. The sequenced material came from tumor tissue. The origin of the receptors is an adult with diffuse large B cell lymphoma. Some clones in this sample may be carry-over from other donors' samples.

The chain recombines TRBV7-6 with TRBJ2-5, with 8 bases aligning to TRBD2. The DNA end lines up better with TRBJ2-7; the J call may be wrong. CDR3 length equals 17 residues. CDR1 and CDR2 (germline): SGHVS, FNYEAQ. CDR3 coding DNA: TGTGCCAGCAGCTTAGCGCCAGCGGGGGCCCAGTCCTACGAGCAGTACTTC. Translated: CASSLAPAGAQSYEQYF.

This clone was picked up one time. The rearrangement joins TRBV19 to TRBJ2-2; D possibly corresponds to TRBD2 (6 bases). Germline CDR1 is LNHDA and CDR2 is SQIVND (reference sequence). The CDR3 extends over 15 amino acids. V was cut by 1 base and J by 4 bases, with 10 bases left in between. The CDR3 here is CASSIAGVVTGELFF. Here the CDR3 DNA reads TGTGCCAGTAGTATAGCGGGAGTCGTCACCGGGGAGCTGTTTTTT.

This rearrangement joins TRBV14 to TRBJ2-1, with 11 bases that match TRBD2. The CDR3 spans 13 residues. Germline V gene sequence: CDR1 SGHDN, CDR2 FVKESK. With 3 bases clipped from V and 12 bases from J, the junction kept 4 bases outside the gene matches. DNA for the CDR3: TGTGCCAGCAGCCAGGAACTAGCGGGAGTGCAGTTCTTC. Amino acids: CASSQELAGVQFF.

This clone was seen only once. V gene TRBV27 combines with J gene TRBJ2-3, with TRBD1 identical over 8 bases. V was pared by 3 bases and J by 4 bases, with 12 bases of the junction left unmatched. Germline V gene sequence: CDR1 MNHEY, CDR2 SMNVEV (reference sequence). CDR3 length equals 17 residues. The CDR3 sequence: CASSLAGAAGGSDTQYF. For the CDR3, the DNA is TGTGCCAGCAGTTTGGCCGGGGCGGCAGGGGGCTCAGATACGCAGTATTTT.

This sequence joins TRBV7-9 and TRBJ2-7; D ambiguous. CDR3 length equals 11 residues. V lost 3 bases, J lost 5 bases, and 5 bases lay in between. Germline V gene sequence: CDR1 SEHNR, CDR2 FQNEAQ (reference sequence). The CDR3 protein is CASSFTHEQYF. In DNA, the CDR3 is TGTGCCAGCAGCTTCACTCACGAGCAGTACTTC.

This chain links TRBV30 with TRBJ1-5; 7 nucleotides line up with TRBD1. J lost 4 bases, V lost 3 bases, and 3 bases had no gene match. From germline, CDR1 is GTSNPN and CDR2 SVGIG (reference sequence). The CDR3 length is 13 residues. The CDR3 nucleotides are TGTGCCTGGAGGGGACAGCCTAATCAGCCCCAGCATTTT. It is translated as CAWRGQPNQPQHF.

The chain carries TRBV19 and TRBJ2-1; D is unclear. Trimming stripped 5 bases from V and 4 bases from J, with 12 bases between. This CDR3 contains 14 residues. Germline V gives CDR1 LNHDA, CDR2 SQIVND (reference sequence). DNA for the CDR3: TGTGCCAGTAGTGCCAGAGGTGGATACAATGAGCAGTTCTTC. Translating it yields CASSARGGYNEQFF. Full variable domain (remainder filled in from reference TRBV19 and TRBJ2-1): DGGITQSPKYLFRKEGQNVTLSCEQNLNHDAMYWYRQDPGQGLRLIYYSQIVNDFQKGDIAEGYSVSREKKESFPLTVTSAQKNPTAFYLCASSARGGYNEQFFGPGTRLTVL.

This clone was observed once. The chain recombines TRBV6-5 with TRBJ1-5; TRBD1 matches at 8 bases. This CDR3 has 13 amino acids. V was clipped by 6 bases and J by 4 bases; unmatched bases: 2. Germline assignment: CDR1 MNHEY and CDR2 SVGAGI. CDR3 region: CASSRQGNQPQHF. The CDR3, as DNA: TGTGCCAGCAGCCGACAGGGGAATCAGCCCCAGCATTTT.

J is TRBJ1-1 and V is TRBV19; the D gene is possibly TRBD1 (5 bases). The CDR3 spans 15 residues. The V end was cut by 7 bases, the J end by 6 bases, with 21 bases between. From germline, CDR1 is LNHDA and CDR2 SQIVND (reference sequence). This CDR3 is CASTPNGGAMAEAFF. The CDR3 region has the DNA TGTGCCAGTACCCCTAACGGGGGTGCTATGGCTGAAGCTTTCTTT. Using reference TRBV19 and TRBJ1-1 for the parts outside the CDR3, the full variable domain is DGGITQSPKYLFRKEGQNVTLSCEQNLNHDAMYWYRQDPGQGLRLIYYSQIVNDFQKGDIAEGYSVSREKKESFPLTVTSAQKNPTAFYLCASTPNGGAMAEAFFGQGTRLTVV.

This sequence joins TRBV2 and TRBJ2-5, with a weak D call TRBD2 (6 bases). CDR3 length: 14 residues. The germline gives CDR1 SNHLY, CDR2 FYNNEI. Trimming removed 1 base at V and 6 bases at J, with 12 bases between. CDR3 nucleotides: TGTGCCAGCAGTGAAGGGCTAGCGATACAGACCCAGTACTTC. This translates into CASSEGLAIQTQYF.

The chain has TRBV5-1 and TRBJ2-3, with D maybe TRBD1 (5 bases). Trimming pared 1 base from V and 3 bases from J, leaving 9 bases between. Germline V gene lookup returns CDR1 SGHRS and CDR2 YFSETQ. This CDR3 has 14 residues. The CDR3 DNA is TGCGCCAGCAGCTTGACAGGTTTGACAGATACGCAGTATTTT. This translates into CASSLTGLTDTQYF.

V and J are TRBV5-1 and TRBJ2-3; D possibly corresponds to TRBD1 (5 bases). The CDR3 consists of 15 residues. The germline V gene encodes CDR1 SGHRS and CDR2 YFSETQ. Trimming cost V 4 bases and J 3 bases, with 15 bases left between them. CDR3 coding DNA: TGCGCCAGCAGCGTAGTAGGGGAAGGAACAGATACGCAGTATTTT. It is translated as CASSVVGEGTDTQYF.

This chain connects TRBV12-5 to TRBJ2-2; possibly TRBD1 for D (5 bases). CDR1 LGHNT and CDR2 FRNRAP come from the germline V gene. The CDR3 extends over 15 amino acids. V gave up 2 bases and J gave up 5 bases, with 12 bases separating them. The CDR3 DNA reads TGTGCTAGTGGTTTGCTCCAGGGTAGTACCGGGGAGCTGTTTTTT. This gives the protein CASGLLQGSTGELFF.

The chain employs TRBV28 and TRBJ2-2; the match to TRBD1 covers 8 bases. The CDR3 length is 14 residues. CDR1 and CDR2 (germline): MDHEN, SYDVKM. After removal of 6 bases from V and 4 bases from J, the junction contained 4 bases not matched to a gene. The CDR3 DNA sequence: TGTGCCAGCAGGGACAGGGTAACCACCGGGGAGCTGTTTTTT. It specifies CASRDRVTTGELFF.

The V call is TRBV5-4, the J call TRBJ1-1; D not certain. The CDR3 loop spans 17 amino acids. Trimming took 0 bases from V and 0 from J, leaving 15 bases between them. Germline lookup yields CDR1 SGHNT and CDR2 YYREEE (reference sequence). The CDR3 sequence is CASSLGFGVQMNTEAFF. CDR3 nucleotide sequence: TGTGCCAGCAGCTTGGGGTTCGGGGTGCAAATGAACACTGAAGCTTTCTTT.

The chain employs TRBV9 and TRBJ2-3, with TRBD2 matching over 8 bases. In germline, CDR1 is SGDLS, CDR2 YYNGEE. The V and J ends lost 0 bases and 4 bases, in that order; junction bases with no gene match: 4. The CDR3 runs to 15 residues. This chain's CDR3 is CASSVAGGRADTQYF. CDR3 sequence (DNA): TGTGCCAGCAGCGTAGCGGGGGGGCGGGCAGATACGCAGTATTTT.

The J gene is TRBJ1-1, the V gene TRBV7-2, with TRBD1 identical over 9 bases. Germline V gene sequence: CDR1 SGHTA, CDR2 FQGNSA. There are 13 residues in the CDR3. V was clipped by 5 bases and J by 6 bases; unmatched bases: 4. The CDR3 loop reads CASSPGQGAEAFF. The CDR3 DNA reads as TGTGCCAGCAGCCCGGGACAGGGAGCTGAAGCTTTCTTT.

The rearrangement uses TRBV2 and TRBJ2-1; tentatively, D is TRBD2 (7 bases). There are 18 residues in the CDR3. Trimming removed 1 base at V and 5 bases at J, with 21 bases between. Germline loops: CDR1 SNHLY, CDR2 FYNNEI. CDR3 loop: CASSEEGVRVGGHNEQFF. For the CDR3, the DNA is TGTGCCAGCAGTGAAGAGGGAGTGAGGGTGGGGGGGCACAATGAGCAGTTCTTC. Drawing the rest from reference TRBV2 and TRBJ2-1, the complete variable domain is EPEVTQTPSHQVTQMGQEVILRCVPISNHLYFYWYRQILGQKVEFLVSFYNNEISEKSEIFDDQFSVERPDGSNFTLKIRSTKLEDSAMYFCASSEEGVRVGGHNEQFFGPGTRLTVL.

This chain joins TRBV29-1 and TRBJ1-1, with 8 bases identical to TRBD1. This CDR3 region has 13 residues. Germline CDR1 and CDR2: SQVTM and ANQGSEA. J lost 1 base, V lost 5 bases, and 3 bases had no gene match. Here the CDR3 reads CSVPGGQNTEAFF. DNA for the CDR3: TGCAGCGTTCCAGGGGGCCAGAACACTGAAGCTTTCTTT.

The rearrangement links TRBV9 to TRBJ2-2; a possible D gene is TRBD2 (6 bases). The length of the CDR3 is 17 residues. Germline values: CDR1 SGDLS, CDR2 YYNGEE. With 4 bases removed from V and 1 base from J, the gap between germline ends came to 17 bases. DNA for the CDR3: TGTGCCAGCAGCTCAGAGGGTCTAGCGCGGAACACCGGGGAGCTGTTTTTT. Translating it yields CASSSEGLARNTGELFF.

The rearrangement uses TRBV10-1 and TRBJ2-7, with 7 bases fitting TRBD1. Trimming cost V 5 bases and J 1 base; bases outside gene matches: 8. The CDR3 runs to 15 residues. Germline V CDR1 and CDR2: WNHNN, SYGVQD (reference sequence). The CDR3 DNA sequence: TGCGCCAGCAGTCAAAACAGGGGCCTTTCCTACGAGCAGTACTTC. Protein product: CASSQNRGLSYEQYF.

The chain has TRBV9 and TRBJ2-7; the D gene is possibly TRBD2 (6 bases). Trimming pared 5 bases from V and 5 bases from J, leaving 17 bases between. Germline-derived CDR1 and CDR2 are SGDLS and YYNGEE. The CDR3 runs to 14 residues. The CDR3 sequence is CASSRSPGVHEQYF. The CDR3, as DNA: TGTGCCAGCAGTCGCTCTCCGGGGGTCCACGAGCAGTACTTC.

The chain recombines TRBV7-2 with TRBJ1-1; a weak D match, TRBD1 (5 bases). The V and J ends lost 3 bases and 6 bases respectively, with 20 bases between them. Germline V gives CDR1 SGHTA, CDR2 FQGNSA. This CDR3 region has 16 residues. The CDR3 nucleotides are TGTGCCAGCAGCTTGGGGCCCCTGAGATTGTACGCTGAAGCTTTCTTT. Its protein is CASSLGPLRLYAEAFF.

The CDR3 loop is CAWSGDRGSYEQYF. The CDR3, as DNA: TGTGCCTGGAGTGGGGACAGGGGTTCATACGAGCAGTACTTC. The chain joins TRBV30 to TRBJ2-7; TRBD1 agrees at 10 bases. There are 14 residues in the CDR3. Trimming at V came to 1 base and at J to 4 bases, leaving 4 bases not matched to a gene. Germline V gene lookup returns CDR1 GTSNPN and CDR2 SVGIG (reference sequence).

The rearrangement uses TRBV30 and TRBJ2-2, with 8 bases matching TRBD1. The germline CDR1 and CDR2 sequences are GTSNPN and SVGIG (reference sequence). CDR3 size: 13 residues. V trimming: 3 bases; J trimming: 6 bases; junction bases outside the gene matches: 3. The CDR3 DNA reads as TGTGCCTGGAGCCAGGGGGCCCCCGGGGAGCTGTTTTTT. Translating gives CAWSQGAPGELFF.

This chain connects TRBV27 to TRBJ1-5; D remains ambiguous. Trimming removed 5 bases at V and 3 bases at J, with 5 bases between. The CDR3 runs to 12 residues. Per germline, CDR1 MNHEY and CDR2 SMNVEV (reference sequence). Written as DNA, the CDR3 is TGTGCCAGCAGTCTGTACAATCAGCCCCAGCATTTT. It yields the protein CASSLYNQPQHF.

For the CDR3, the DNA is TGTGCCAGCAGCTTAGGCGGGGCCAGCTCCTACGAGCAGTACTTC. It translates to CASSLGGASSYEQYF. V usage is TRBV7-6 and J usage is TRBJ2-7; TRBD2 is a possible D gene (6 bases). The germline V gene encodes CDR1 SGHVS and CDR2 FNYEAQ. V was cut by 1 base and J by 0 bases, with 10 bases left in between. The CDR3 spans 15 residues. Complete variable domain (other parts from reference TRBV7-6 and TRBJ2-7): GAGVSQSPRYKVTKRGQDVALRCDPISGHVSLYWYRQALGQGPEFLTYFNYEAQQDKSGLPNDRFSAERPEGSISTLTIQRTEQRDSAMYRCASSLGGASSYEQYFGPGTRLTVT.